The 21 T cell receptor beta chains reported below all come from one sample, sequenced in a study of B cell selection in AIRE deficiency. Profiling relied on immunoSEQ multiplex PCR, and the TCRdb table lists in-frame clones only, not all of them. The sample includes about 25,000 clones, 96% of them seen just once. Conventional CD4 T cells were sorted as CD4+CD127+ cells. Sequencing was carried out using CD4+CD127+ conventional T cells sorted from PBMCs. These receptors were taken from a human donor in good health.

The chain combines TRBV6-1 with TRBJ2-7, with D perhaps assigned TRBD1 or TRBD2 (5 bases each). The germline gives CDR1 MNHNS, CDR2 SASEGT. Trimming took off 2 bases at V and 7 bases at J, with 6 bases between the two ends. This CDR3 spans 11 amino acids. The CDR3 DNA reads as TGTGCCAGCAGTGAATGGGGGGAGCAGTACTTC. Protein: CASSEWGEQYF.

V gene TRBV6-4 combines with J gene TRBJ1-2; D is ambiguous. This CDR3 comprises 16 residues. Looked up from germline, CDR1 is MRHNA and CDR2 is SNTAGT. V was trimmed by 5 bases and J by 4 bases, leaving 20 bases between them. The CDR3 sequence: CASSQGPHGKTYGYTF. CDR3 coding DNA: TGTGCCAGCAGTCAAGGACCACACGGAAAGACCTATGGCTACACCTTC.

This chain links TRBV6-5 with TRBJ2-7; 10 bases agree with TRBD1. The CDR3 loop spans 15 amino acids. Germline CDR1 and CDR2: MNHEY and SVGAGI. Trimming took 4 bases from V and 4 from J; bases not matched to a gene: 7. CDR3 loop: CASSSPGTGVYEQYF. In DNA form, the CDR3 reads TGTGCCAGCAGTTCCCCCGGGACAGGGGTGTACGAGCAGTACTTC.

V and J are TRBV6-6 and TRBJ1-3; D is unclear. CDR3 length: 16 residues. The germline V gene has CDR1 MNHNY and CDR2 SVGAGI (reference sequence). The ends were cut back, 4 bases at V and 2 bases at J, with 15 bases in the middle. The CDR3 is CASSWTPGDTGNTIYF. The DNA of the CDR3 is TGTGCCAGCAGTTGGACCCCAGGCGACACTGGAAACACCATATATTTT.

The CDR3 nucleotides are TGTGCCAGCAGCCATGTCGGGGGACTACCATTAGCGTCGAAGTTCTTC. Translation: CASSHVGGLPLASKFF. The rearrangement links TRBV14 to TRBJ2-1, with 7 bases fitting TRBD2. V shed 3 bases, J shed 14 bases, and the junction held 19 bases outside the gene matches. CDR3 length: 16 amino acids. Germline assignment: CDR1 SGHDN and CDR2 FVKESK.

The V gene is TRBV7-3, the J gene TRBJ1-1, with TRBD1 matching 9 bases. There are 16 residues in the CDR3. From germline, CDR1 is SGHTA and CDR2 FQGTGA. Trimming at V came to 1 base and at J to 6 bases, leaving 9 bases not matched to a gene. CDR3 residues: CASSLRGQGKEAEAFF. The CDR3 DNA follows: TGTGCCAGCAGCTTAAGAGGACAGGGGAAGGAGGCTGAAGCTTTCTTT.

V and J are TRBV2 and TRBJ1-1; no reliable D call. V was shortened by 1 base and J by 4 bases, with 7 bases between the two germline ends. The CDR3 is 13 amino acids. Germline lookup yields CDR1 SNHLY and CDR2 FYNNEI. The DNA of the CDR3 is TGTGCCAGCAGTGAAGGATGGGGCACTGAAGCTTTCTTT. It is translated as CASSEGWGTEAFF.

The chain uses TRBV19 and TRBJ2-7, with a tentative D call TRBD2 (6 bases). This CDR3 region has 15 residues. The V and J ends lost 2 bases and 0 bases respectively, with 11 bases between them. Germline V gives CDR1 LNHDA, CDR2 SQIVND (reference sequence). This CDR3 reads CASSIYRGGSYEQYF. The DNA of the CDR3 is TGTGCCAGTAGTATATACCGGGGAGGCTCCTACGAGCAGTACTTC. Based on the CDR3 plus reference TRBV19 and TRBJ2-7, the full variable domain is DGGITQSPKYLFRKEGQNVTLSCEQNLNHDAMYWYRQDPGQGLRLIYYSQIVNDFQKGDIAEGYSVSREKKESFPLTVTSAQKNPTAFYLCASSIYRGGSYEQYFGPGTRLTVT.

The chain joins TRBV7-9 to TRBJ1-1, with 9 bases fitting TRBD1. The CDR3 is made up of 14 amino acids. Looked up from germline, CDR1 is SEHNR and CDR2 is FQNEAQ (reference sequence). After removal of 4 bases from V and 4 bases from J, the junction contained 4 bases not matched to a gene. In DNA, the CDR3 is TGTGCCAGCAGCTCTCGGACAGGGGTCACTGAAGCTTTCTTT. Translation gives CASSSRTGVTEAFF.

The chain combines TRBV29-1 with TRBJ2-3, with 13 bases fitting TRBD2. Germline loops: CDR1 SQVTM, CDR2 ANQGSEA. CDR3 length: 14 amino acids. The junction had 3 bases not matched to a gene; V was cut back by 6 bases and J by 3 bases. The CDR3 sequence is CSVAGLAGTDTQYF. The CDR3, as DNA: TGCAGCGTCGCGGGACTAGCGGGAACAGATACGCAGTATTTT.

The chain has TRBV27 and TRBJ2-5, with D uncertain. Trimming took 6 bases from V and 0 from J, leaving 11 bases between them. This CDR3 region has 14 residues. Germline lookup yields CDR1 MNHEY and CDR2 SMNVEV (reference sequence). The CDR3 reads CASSPSRYQETQYF. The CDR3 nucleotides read TGTGCCAGCAGCCCGAGTAGGTACCAAGAGACCCAGTACTTC.

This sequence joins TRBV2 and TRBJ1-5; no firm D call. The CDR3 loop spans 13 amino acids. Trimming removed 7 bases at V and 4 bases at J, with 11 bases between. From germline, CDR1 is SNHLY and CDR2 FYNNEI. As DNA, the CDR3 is TGTGCCAGCACCCCAGAAGGGAATCAGCCCCAGCATTTT. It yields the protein CASTPEGNQPQHF.

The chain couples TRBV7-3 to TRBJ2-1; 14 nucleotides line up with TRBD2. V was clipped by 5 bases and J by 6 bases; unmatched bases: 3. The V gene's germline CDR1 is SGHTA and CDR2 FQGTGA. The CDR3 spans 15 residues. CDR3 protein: CASSEGLAGVNEQFF. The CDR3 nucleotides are TGTGCCAGCAGCGAGGGACTAGCGGGAGTCAATGAGCAGTTCTTC.

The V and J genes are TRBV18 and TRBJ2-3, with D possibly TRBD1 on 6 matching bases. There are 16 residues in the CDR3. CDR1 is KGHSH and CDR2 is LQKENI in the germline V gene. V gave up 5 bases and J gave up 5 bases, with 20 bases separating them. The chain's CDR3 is CASSINQGIQGDTQYF. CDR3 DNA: TGTGCCAGCTCAATAAACCAGGGGATCCAAGGAGATACGCAGTATTTT.

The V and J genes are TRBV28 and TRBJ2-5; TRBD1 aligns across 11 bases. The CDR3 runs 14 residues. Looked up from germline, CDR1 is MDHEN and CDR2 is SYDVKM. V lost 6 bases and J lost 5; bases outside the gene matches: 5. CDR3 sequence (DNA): TGTGCCAGCAGCGGGACAGGGGGTGTTGAGACCCAGTACTTC. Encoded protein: CASSGTGGVETQYF.

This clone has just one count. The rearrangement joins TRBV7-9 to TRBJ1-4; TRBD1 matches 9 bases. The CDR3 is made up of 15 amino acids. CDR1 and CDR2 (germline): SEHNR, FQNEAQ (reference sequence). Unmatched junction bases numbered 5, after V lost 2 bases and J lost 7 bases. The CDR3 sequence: CASSLPGQGGEKLFF. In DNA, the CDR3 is TGTGCCAGCAGCTTACCGGGACAGGGAGGTGAAAAACTGTTTTTT.

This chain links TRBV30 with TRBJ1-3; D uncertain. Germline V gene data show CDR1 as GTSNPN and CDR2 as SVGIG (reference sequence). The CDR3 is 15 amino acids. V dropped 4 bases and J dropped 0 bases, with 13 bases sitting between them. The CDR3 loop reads CAWKRVGTSGNTIYF. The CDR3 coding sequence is TGTGCCTGGAAACGGGTCGGTACCTCTGGAAACACCATATATTTT.

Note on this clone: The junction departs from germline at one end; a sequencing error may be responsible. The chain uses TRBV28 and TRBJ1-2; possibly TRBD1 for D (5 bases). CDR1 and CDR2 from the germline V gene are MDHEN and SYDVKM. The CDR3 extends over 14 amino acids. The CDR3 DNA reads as TGTGCCAGCACCCCAGGGCGACTGGGCGGCGTTGTTTCATTC. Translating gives CASTPGRLGGVVSF.

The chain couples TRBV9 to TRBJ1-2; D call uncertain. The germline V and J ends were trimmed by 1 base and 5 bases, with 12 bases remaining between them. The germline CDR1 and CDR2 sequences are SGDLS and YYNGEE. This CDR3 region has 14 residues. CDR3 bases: TGTGCCAGCAGCGTAACCCAGGAATTATATGGCTACACCTTC. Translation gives CASSVTQELYGYTF.

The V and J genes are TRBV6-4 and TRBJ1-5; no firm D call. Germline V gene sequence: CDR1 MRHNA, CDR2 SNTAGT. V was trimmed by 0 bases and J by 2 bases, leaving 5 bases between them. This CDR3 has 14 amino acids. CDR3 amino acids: CASSDSSGNQPQHF. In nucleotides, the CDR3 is TGTGCCAGCAGTGACTCCTCGGGCAATCAGCCCCAGCATTTT.

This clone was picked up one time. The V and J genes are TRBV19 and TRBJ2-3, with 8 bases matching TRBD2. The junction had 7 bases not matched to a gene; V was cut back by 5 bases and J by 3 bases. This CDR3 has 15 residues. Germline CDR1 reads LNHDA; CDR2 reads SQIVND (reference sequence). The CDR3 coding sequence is TGTGCCAGTAGTGCGCGAGGGACTAGGACAGATACGCAGTATTTT. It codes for CASSARGTRTDTQYF.